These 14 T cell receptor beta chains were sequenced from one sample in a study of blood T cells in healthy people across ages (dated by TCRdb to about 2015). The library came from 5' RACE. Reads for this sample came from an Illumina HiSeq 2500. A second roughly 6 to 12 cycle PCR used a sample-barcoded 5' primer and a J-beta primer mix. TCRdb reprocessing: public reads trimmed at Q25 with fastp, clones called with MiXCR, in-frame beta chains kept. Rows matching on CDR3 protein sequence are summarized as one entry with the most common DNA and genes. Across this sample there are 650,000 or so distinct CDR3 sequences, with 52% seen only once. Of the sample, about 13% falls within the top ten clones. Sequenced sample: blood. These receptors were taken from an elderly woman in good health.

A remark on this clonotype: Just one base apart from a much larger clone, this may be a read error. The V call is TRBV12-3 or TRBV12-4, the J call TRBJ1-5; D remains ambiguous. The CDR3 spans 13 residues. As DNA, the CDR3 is TGTGCCGGCAGTCAAAGTAGGGCCTTTACCCAGCATTTT. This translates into CAGSQSRAFTQHF.

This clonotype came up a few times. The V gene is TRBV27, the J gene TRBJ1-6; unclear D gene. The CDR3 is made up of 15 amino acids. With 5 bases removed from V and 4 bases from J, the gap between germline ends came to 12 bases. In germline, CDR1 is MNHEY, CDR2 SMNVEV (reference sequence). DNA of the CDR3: TGTGCCAGCAGTCCCTCAGAACTTTATAATTCACCCCTCCACTTT. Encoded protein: CASSPSELYNSPLHF.

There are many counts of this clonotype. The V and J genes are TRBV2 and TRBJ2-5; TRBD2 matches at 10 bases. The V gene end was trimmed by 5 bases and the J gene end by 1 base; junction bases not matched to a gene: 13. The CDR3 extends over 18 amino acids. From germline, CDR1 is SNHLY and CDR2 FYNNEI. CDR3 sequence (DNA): TGTGCCAGCAGTAACCCATCATCTAGCGGGAGTATCCAAGAGACCCAGTACTTC. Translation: CASSNPSSSGSIQETQYF.

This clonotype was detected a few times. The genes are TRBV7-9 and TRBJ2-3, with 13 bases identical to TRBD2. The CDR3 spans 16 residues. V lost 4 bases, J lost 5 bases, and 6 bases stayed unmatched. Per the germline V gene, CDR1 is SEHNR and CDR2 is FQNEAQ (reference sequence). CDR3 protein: CASSSGLAGVGDTQYF. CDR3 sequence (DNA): TGTGCCAGCAGCTCCGGACTAGCGGGGGTGGGAGATACGCAGTATTTT.

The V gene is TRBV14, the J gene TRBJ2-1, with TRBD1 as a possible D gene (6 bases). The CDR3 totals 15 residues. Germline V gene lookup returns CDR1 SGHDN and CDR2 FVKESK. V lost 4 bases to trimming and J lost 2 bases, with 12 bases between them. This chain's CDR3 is CASSLRTVTYNEQFF. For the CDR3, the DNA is TGTGCCAGCAGCCTCCGGACAGTTACCTACAATGAGCAGTTCTTC.

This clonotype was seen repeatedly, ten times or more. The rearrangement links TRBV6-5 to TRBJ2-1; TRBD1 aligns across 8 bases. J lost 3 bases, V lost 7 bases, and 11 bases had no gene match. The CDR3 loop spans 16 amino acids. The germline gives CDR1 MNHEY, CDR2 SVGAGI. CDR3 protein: CASTPITGTGYNEQFF. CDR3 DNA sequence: TGTGCCAGCACCCCTATTACAGGGACAGGCTACAATGAGCAGTTCTTC.

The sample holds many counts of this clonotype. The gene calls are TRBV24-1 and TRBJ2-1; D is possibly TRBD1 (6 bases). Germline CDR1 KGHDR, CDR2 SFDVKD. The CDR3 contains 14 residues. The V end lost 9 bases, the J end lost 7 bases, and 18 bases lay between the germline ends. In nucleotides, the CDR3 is TGTGCCACCTTATCATCCGGGACACCGAATGAGCAGTTCTTC. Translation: CATLSSGTPNEQFF.

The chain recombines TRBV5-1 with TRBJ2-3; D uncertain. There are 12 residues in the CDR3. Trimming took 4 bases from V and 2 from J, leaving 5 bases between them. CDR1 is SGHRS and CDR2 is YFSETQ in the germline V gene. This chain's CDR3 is CASSILTDTQYF. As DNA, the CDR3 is TGCGCCAGCAGCATCCTCACAGATACGCAGTATTTT.

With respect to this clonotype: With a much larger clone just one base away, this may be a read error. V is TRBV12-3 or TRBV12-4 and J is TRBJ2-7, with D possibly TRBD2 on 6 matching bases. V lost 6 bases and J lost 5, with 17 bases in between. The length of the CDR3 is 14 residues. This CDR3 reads CASSRGLSSDEQYF. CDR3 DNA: TGTGCCAGCAGCCGGGGACTCTCATCCGACGAGCAGTACTTC.

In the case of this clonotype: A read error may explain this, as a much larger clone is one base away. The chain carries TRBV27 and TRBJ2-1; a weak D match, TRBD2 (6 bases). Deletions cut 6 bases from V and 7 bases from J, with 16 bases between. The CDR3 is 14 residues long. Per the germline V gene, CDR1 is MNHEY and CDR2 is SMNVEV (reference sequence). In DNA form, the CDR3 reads TGTGCCAGCAGGCCCGGAGGGGCCAGAAATGAGCAGTTCTTC. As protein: CASRPGGARNEQFF.

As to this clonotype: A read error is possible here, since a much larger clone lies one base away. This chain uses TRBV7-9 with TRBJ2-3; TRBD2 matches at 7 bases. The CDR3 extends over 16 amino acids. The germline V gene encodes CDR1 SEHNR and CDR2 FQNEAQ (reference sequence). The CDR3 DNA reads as TGTGCCGGCAGCTTAATAGCGGGTCGGCTCGCAGATACGCAGTATTTT. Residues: CAGSLIAGRLADTQYF. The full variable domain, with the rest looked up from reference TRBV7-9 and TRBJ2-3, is DTGVSQNPRHKITKRGQNVTFRCDPISEHNRLYWYRQTLGQGPEFLTYFQNEAQLEKSRLLSDRFSAERPKGSFSTLEIQRTEQGDSAMYLCAGSLIAGRLADTQYFGPGTRLTVL.

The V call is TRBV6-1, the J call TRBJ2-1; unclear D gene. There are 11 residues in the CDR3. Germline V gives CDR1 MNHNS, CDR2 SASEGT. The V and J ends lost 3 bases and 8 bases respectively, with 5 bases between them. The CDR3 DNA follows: TGTGCCAGCAGTGACCGTCATGAGCAGTTCTTC. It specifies CASSDRHEQFF.

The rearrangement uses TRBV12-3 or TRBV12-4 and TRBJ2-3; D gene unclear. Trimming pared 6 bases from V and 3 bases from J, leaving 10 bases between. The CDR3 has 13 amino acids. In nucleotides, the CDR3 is TGTGCCAGCAGGAAGGTGAGAACAGATACGCAGTATTTT. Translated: CASRKVRTDTQYF.

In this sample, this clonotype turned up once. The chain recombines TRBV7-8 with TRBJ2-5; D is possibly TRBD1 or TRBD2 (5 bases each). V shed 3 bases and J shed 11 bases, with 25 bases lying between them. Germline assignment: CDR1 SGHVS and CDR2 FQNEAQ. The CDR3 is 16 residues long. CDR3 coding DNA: TGTGCCAGCAGCTTGGGACCCTCATTAATCAGGATTGAGCAGTACTTC. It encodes CASSLGPSLIRIEQYF.